Below, 16 T cell receptor beta chains from the same sample are listed, as sequenced in a study of OX40 agonist ivuxolimab in advanced cancers. Repertoires were generated with immunoSEQ multiplex PCR, while TCRdb's copy carries only in-frame clones and drops some. This sample yields more than 35,000 clones, of which around four fifths are seen a single time; 7.5% to 10% belongs to the top ten. The specimen comprised CD4+ or CD8+ T cells sorted from blood, sampled in a trial of the OX40 agonist ivuxolimab. Receptor source: an adult with an advanced solid tumor such as melanoma, head and neck, liver or kidney cancer.

The V call is TRBV5-6, the J call TRBJ2-2; D is ambiguous. Germline V lookup: CDR1 SGHDT, CDR2 YYEEEE. Trimming left V 4 bases short and J 2 bases short, with 15 bases between. The CDR3 length is 16 residues. The CDR3: CASSVWVSFNTGELFF. The CDR3 DNA reads as TGTGCCAGCAGCGTTTGGGTCTCCTTTAACACCGGGGAGCTGTTTTTT.

The chain employs TRBV30 and TRBJ1-6; no reliable D call. The length of the CDR3 is 14 residues. Germline CDR1 is GTSNPN and CDR2 is SVGIG (reference sequence). V was cut by 4 bases and J by 0 bases, with 7 bases left in between. CDR3 bases: TGTGCCTGGATGAGGAGCTCCTATAATTCACCCCTCCACTTT. Translated, it gives CAWMRSSYNSPLHF.

The rearrangement uses TRBV6-4 and TRBJ2-1, with 11 nucleotides matching TRBD2. The CDR3 length is 15 residues. Germline trimming cut 6 bases from V and 6 bases from J; bases unmatched to any gene: 7. Germline lookup yields CDR1 MRHNA and CDR2 SNTAGT. For the CDR3, the DNA is TGTGCCAGCAGCCCGGGACTAGCGGATCTCAATGAGCAGTTCTTC. Translating gives CASSPGLADLNEQFF.

This chain connects TRBV7-6 to TRBJ2-7; 7 nucleotides agree with TRBD2. The CDR3 is 14 amino acids. Germline loops: CDR1 SGHVS, CDR2 FNYEAQ. Trimming at V came to 2 bases and at J to 2 bases, leaving 3 bases not matched to a gene. The CDR3 loop reads CASSLWGGAYEQYF. CDR3 bases: TGTGCCAGCAGCTTATGGGGGGGGGCCTACGAGCAGTACTTC.

The J gene is TRBJ2-7, the V gene TRBV18, with 9 bases that match TRBD1. CDR1 and CDR2 (germline): KGHSH, LQKENI. Trimming took 6 bases from V and 3 from J; bases not matched to a gene: 6. The CDR3 spans 14 residues. The CDR3 loop reads CASSTGTGNYEQYF. CDR3 nucleotides: TGTGCCAGCTCCACCGGGACAGGGAACTACGAGCAGTACTTC.

This clone was seen just once. This chain connects TRBV2 to TRBJ2-6; D is undetermined. This CDR3 is built from 15 residues. V was clipped by 7 bases and J by 0 bases, with 10 bases between them. Germline CDR1 is SNHLY and CDR2 is FYNNEI. The CDR3: CASTLTNSGANVLTF. Written as DNA, the CDR3 is TGTGCCAGCACCCTCACCAACTCTGGGGCCAACGTCCTGACTTTC.

This sequence joins TRBV4-1 and TRBJ2-2; D perhaps matches TRBD2 (6 bases). CDR1 and CDR2 (germline): MGHRA, YSYEKL. The CDR3 covers 18 residues. Trimming pared 0 bases from V and 0 bases from J, leaving 14 bases between. The CDR3 spells CASSQDGGGFANTGELFF. CDR3 DNA sequence: TGCGCCAGCAGCCAAGACGGAGGAGGGTTCGCGAACACCGGGGAGCTGTTTTTT.

The chain employs TRBV5-1 and TRBJ2-7, with 7 bases that match TRBD1. The germline CDR1 and CDR2 sequences are SGHRS and YFSETQ. This CDR3 has 14 residues. Germline trimming cut 4 bases from V and 4 bases from J; bases unmatched to any gene: 8. DNA of the CDR3: TGCGCCAGCAGCACGATGACAGGGCAATACGAGCAGTACTTC. It specifies CASSTMTGQYEQYF.

The rearrangement joins TRBV30 to TRBJ2-2, with 7 bases that match TRBD1. The CDR3 spans 13 residues. The V gene's germline CDR1 is GTSNPN and CDR2 SVGIG (reference sequence). Germline trimming cut 5 bases from V and 7 bases from J; bases unmatched to any gene: 7. In nucleotides, the CDR3 is TGTGCCTGGGGAGACAGGGCCGGCGGGGAGCTGTTTTTT. It codes for CAWGDRAGGELFF. Full variable domain (outside the CDR3, taken from reference TRBV30 and TRBJ2-2): SQTIHQWPATLVQPVGSPLSLECTVEGTSNPNLYWYRQAAGRGLQLLFYSVGIGQISSEVPQNLSASRPQDRQFILSSKKLLLSDSGFYLCAWGDRAGGELFFGEGSRLTVL.

V and J are TRBV15 and TRBJ1-5; the D is unclear. Between the trimmed V and J ends, which lost 7 bases and 2 bases, there was a span of 6 bases. The germline V gene has CDR1 LNHNV and CDR2 YYDKDF (reference sequence). The CDR3 totals 12 residues. CDR3 DNA sequence: TGTGCCACCACCCAGGGCAATCAGCCCCAGCATTTT. Protein product: CATTQGNQPQHF.

About this clone: Other DNA sequences of this sample code for an identical CDR3. The chain uses TRBV19 and TRBJ2-7; D remains ambiguous. The germline V and J ends were trimmed by 3 bases and 1 base, with 7 bases remaining between them. Germline CDR1 is LNHDA and CDR2 is SQIVND (reference sequence). The CDR3 is 13 amino acids. In DNA, the CDR3 is TGTGCCAGTAGTATTCCCCATTCCTACGAGCAGTACTTC. Translation gives CASSIPHSYEQYF.

This clone showed up just once. V gene TRBV29-1 combines with J gene TRBJ1-4; 8 bases fit TRBD1. Germline CDR1 and CDR2: SQVTM and ANQGSEA. The CDR3 length is 15 residues. V trimming: 2 bases; J trimming: 10 bases; junction bases outside the gene matches: 12. CDR3 residues: CSVETSTGARSKLFF. CDR3 in DNA: TGCAGCGTTGAAACTTCGACAGGGGCACGTTCAAAACTGTTTTTT.

The CDR3 DNA follows: TGTGCCAGCAATTTAATGACTACGTCAGATACGCAGTATTTT. Encoded protein: CASNLMTTSDTQYF. V gene TRBV7-6 combines with J gene TRBJ2-3; D might be TRBD2 (5 bases). V shed 7 bases and J shed 4 bases, with 15 bases lying between them. CDR1 and CDR2 (germline): SGHVS, FNYEAQ. The CDR3 consists of 14 residues.

The chain employs TRBV6-1 and TRBJ1-2; 10 nucleotides agree with TRBD1. J was trimmed by 4 bases and V by 6 bases; bases with no gene match: 8. There are 15 residues in the CDR3. Germline CDR1 is MNHNS and CDR2 is SASEGT. CDR3 coding DNA: TGTGCCAGCAGGACAGGACAGGGGGAAGTCTATGGCTACACCTTC. Its protein product is CASRTGQGEVYGYTF.

In its sample, this clone was seen once. The genes are TRBV18 and TRBJ2-7, with unresolved D. V gave up 3 bases and J gave up 3 bases, with 3 bases separating them. The CDR3 is 11 residues long. Germline-derived CDR1 and CDR2 are KGHSH and LQKENI. CDR3: CASSPNYEQYF. The CDR3 DNA follows: TGTGCCAGCTCACCCAACTACGAGCAGTACTTC.

The chain has TRBV10-3 and TRBJ2-7, with D perhaps being TRBD1 or TRBD2 (6 bases each). The CDR3 covers 13 residues. The germline V gene encodes CDR1 ENHRY and CDR2 SYGVKD. V was pared by 10 bases and J by 0 bases, with 13 bases between. The CDR3 here is CASRGLSSYEQYF. In nucleotides, the CDR3 is TGTGCCAGCAGGGGACTGAGCTCCTACGAGCAGTACTTC.